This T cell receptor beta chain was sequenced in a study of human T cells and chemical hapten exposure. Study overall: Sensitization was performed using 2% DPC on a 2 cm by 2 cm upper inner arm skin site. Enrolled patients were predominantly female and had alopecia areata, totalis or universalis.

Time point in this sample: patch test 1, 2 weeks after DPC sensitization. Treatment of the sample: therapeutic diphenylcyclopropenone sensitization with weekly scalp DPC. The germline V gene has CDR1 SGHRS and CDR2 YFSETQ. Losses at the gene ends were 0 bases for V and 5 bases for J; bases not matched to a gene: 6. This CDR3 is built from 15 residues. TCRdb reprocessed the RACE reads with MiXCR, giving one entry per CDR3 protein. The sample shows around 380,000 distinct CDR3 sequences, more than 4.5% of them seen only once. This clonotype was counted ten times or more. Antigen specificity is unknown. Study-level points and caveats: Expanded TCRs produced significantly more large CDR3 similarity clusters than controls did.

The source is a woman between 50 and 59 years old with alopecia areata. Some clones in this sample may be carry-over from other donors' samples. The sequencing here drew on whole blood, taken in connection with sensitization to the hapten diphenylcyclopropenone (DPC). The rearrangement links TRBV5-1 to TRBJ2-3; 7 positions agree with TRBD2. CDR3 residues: CASSLAGGPGDTQYF. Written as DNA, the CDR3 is TGCGCCAGCAGCTTGGCGGGAGGTCCGGGAGATACGCAGTATTTT.